The rows below give T cell receptor beta chains drawn from one sample of a study of response to subunit inactivated influenza vaccine. MiXCR was run by TCRdb on the RT-PCR reads, yielding one entry per CDR3 protein. The sample has around 200,000 distinct CDR3 sequences, about 9% seen once. The material was non-naive T cells sorted from PBMCs, obtained on the day of vaccination. These receptors originate from a man aged 50-59 years who received an inactivated influenza vaccine. CDR3s include the opening cysteine and the closing phenylalanine or tryptophan. Clone size is stated in some rows and not others, as once, few, many or a class when expanded.

abundance,v_gene,CDR3aa
many,TRBV29-1,CSVGLVPYEQYF
.,TRBV5-1,CASSRGESTDTQYF
few,TRBV7-9,CASSLGGYNQPQHF
.,TRBV5-1,CASSLINTGELFF
many,TRBV20-1,CSAPWSGAYNEQFF
.,TRBV19,CASSILSLSSTDTQYF
many,TRBV6-2/TRBV6-3,CASSFGGNEQFF
few,TRBV6-5,CASRTPGDGYTF
few,TRBV19,CATDDRGTEAFF
few,TRBV10-2,CASTPDRVGETQYF
few,TRBV29-1,CSVVGGQTYNEQFF
few,TRBV20-1,CSARDPRGNNEQFF
.,TRBV6-2/TRBV6-3,CASSYEKGNEKLFF
many,TRBV27,CASSPRDRGRSPLHF
many,TRBV6-5,CASSYFSGNTGELFF
.,TRBV20-1,CSASTGWNEQFF
.,TRBV19,CASDRDSNQPQHF
few,TRBV7-6,CASSLSEDSYEQYF
.,TRBV13,CASSLTPGLAAEQFF
few,TRBV29-1,CSVRDRLQETQYF
.,TRBV4-1,CASSFRLASYNEQFF
.,TRBV7-9,CASSLATGVERYF
.,TRBV7-6,CASSTGTSGVADTQYF
few,TRBV9,CASSVALAGALDTQYF
few,TRBV12-3/TRBV12-4,CASAGQGLAEKFF
.,TRBV11-2,CASSFDSSGNTIYF
many,TRBV6-2/TRBV6-3,CASSFPQGNYGYTF
few,TRBV6-1,CASSPGGALEQYF
few,TRBV12-3/TRBV12-4,CASSPTGFNSPLHF
.,TRBV4-2,CASSQENSGGLYNEQLF
.,TRBV4-1,CASSQGQKLNQPQHF
few,TRBV6-1,CASSEGLAGRSYNEQFF
.,TRBV12-3/TRBV12-4,CASSRAGGSTGELFF
.,TRBV28,CASSLSGRQTQYF
.,TRBV12-3/TRBV12-4,CAAGSYNSPLHF
few,TRBV3-1,CASSQGTTIQETQYF
many,TRBV12-3/TRBV12-4,CASSLWDTGELFF
many,TRBV4-1,CASSQRLSGGGLSYEQYF
many,TRBV7-2,CASGLAGSTDTQYF
few,TRBV5-1,CASSLGSAFPGGETQYF
many,TRBV5-5,CASRSSSQGYNSPLHF
.,TRBV7-2,CASSLESRVGYQPQHF
many,TRBV27,CASRLGSGRSYEQYF
many,TRBV29-1,CSVGAYGEAFF
few,TRBV2,CASSVVQGTSQAFF
many,TRBV5-6,CASSVRQGTRHF
.,TRBV12-3/TRBV12-4,CASSKGFNTGELFF
.,TRBV19,CASQFMSGANVLTF
.,TRBV3-1,CASSQVIGRGAGELFF